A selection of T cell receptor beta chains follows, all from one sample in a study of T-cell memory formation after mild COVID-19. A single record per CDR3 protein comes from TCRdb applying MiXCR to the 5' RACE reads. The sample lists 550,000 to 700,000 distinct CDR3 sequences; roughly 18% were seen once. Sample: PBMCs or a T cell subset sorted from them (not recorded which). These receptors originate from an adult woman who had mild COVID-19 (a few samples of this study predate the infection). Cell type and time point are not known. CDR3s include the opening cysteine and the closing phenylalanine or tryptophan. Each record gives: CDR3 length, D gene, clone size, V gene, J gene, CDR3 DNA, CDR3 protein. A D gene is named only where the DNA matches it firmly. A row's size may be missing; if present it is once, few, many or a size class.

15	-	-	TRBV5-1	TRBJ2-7	TGCGCCAGCAGCTTGGAGGCATGGGTCCTGGACGAGCAGTACTTC	CASSLEAWVLDEQYF
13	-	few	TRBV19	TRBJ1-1	TGTGCCAGTATAGACAATCCGAACACTGAAGCTTTCTTT	CASIDNPNTEAFF
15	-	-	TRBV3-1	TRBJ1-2	TGTGCCAGCAGCCACGCTCCCGTTGGGGCGGGTGGCTACACCTTC	CASSHAPVGAGGYTF
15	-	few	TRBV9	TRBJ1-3	TGTGCCAGCAGCGTAGTGTCCCAGGGCGCAAACACCATATATTTT	CASSVVSQGANTIYF
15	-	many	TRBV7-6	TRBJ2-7	TGTGCCAGCAGCTTAACCAGACAGACCCTATACGAGCAGTACTTC	CASSLTRQTLYEQYF
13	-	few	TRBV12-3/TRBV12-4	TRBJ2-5	TGTGCCAGCAGTTTCCCAGGGGAAGAGACCCAGTACTTC	CASSFPGEETQYF
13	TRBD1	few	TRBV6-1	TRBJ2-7	TGTGCCCTCAGAAGGGACAGCACCTACGAGCAGTACTTC	CALRRDSTYEQYF
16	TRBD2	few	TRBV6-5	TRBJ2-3	TGTGCCAGCAGAGTGGGACTAGCGGGGGGAAGTGATACGCAGTATTTT	CASRVGLAGGSDTQYF
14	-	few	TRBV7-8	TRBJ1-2	TGTGCCAGCAGCTTAGATAGGGGGTGGGATGGCTACACCTTC	CASSLDRGWDGYTF
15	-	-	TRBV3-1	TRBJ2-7	TGTGCCAGCAGCCTGAGGGGGAGGACCTCCTACGAGCAGTACTTC	CASSLRGRTSYEQYF
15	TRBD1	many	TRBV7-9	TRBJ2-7	TGCGCCAGCAGCTTGGCCGGGACAGGGACCTACGAGCAGTACTTC	CASSLAGTGTYEQYF
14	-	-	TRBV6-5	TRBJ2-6	TGTGCCAGCAGACTGTTCTCTGGGGCCAACGTCCTGACTTTC	CASRLFSGANVLTF
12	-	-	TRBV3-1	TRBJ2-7	TGTGCCAGCAGCCAAGCGCGGACCGAGCAGTACTTC	CASSQARTEQYF
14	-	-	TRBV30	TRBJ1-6	TGTGCCTGGAGTGTGGGGCAGGGTAATGTACCCCTCCACTTT	CAWSVGQGNVPLHF
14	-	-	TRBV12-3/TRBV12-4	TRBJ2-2	TGTGCCAGCAGTTTATACCAGAACACCGGGGAGCTGTTTTTT	CASSLYQNTGELFF
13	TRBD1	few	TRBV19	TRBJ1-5	TGTGCCAGTAGCGGGACAGGGCAGCAGCCCCAGCATTTT	CASSGTGQQPQHF
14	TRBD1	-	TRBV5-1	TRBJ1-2	TGCGCCAGCAGCGCCGGGACAGGGGGAAATGGCTACACCTTC	CASSAGTGGNGYTF
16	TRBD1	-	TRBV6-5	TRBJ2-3	TGTGCCAGCAGTTACGGGGAACAGGGGTCCACAGATACGCAGTATTTT	CASSYGEQGSTDTQYF
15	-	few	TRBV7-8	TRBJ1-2	TGTGCCACAAAAGATCAGGGTCAAAGGAACTATGGCTACACCTTC	CATKDQGQRNYGYTF
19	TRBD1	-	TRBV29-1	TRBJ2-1	TGCAGCGTTGAAAAGGGGTTGCGGACAGGGGTTTGGGATCACGATGAGCAGTTCTTC	CSVEKGLRTGVWDHDEQFF